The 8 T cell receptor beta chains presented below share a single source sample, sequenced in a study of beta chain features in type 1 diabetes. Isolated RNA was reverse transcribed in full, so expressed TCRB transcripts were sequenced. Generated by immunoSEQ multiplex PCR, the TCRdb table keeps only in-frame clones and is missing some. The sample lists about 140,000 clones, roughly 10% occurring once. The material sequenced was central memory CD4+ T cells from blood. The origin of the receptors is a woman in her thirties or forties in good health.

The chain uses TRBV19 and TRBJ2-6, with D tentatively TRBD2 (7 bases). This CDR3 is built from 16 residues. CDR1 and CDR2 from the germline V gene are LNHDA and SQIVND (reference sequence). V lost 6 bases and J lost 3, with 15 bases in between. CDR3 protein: CASSLGGGYGANVLTF. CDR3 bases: TGTGCCAGTAGCCTAGGGGGGGGCTATGGGGCCAACGTCCTGACTTTC.

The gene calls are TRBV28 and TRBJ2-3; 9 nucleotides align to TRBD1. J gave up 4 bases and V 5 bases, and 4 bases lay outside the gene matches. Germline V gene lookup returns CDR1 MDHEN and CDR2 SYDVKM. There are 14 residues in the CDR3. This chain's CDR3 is CASSPTGGSDTQYF. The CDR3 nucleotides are TGTGCCAGCAGTCCGACAGGGGGGTCAGATACGCAGTATTTT.

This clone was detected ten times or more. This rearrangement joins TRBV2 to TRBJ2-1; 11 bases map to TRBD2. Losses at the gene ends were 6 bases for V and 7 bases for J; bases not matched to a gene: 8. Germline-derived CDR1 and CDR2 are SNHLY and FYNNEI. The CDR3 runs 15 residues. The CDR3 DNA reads TGTGCCAGCAGATTTCGGGCTAGCGGGGGGAATGAGCAGTTCTTC. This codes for CASRFRASGGNEQFF.

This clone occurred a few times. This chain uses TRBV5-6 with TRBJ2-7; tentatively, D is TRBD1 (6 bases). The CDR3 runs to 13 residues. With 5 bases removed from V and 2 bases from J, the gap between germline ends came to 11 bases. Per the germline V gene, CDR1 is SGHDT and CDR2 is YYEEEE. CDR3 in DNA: TGTGCCAGCAGTCCAGGGGTGGCCTACGAGCAGTACTTC. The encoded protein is CASSPGVAYEQYF.

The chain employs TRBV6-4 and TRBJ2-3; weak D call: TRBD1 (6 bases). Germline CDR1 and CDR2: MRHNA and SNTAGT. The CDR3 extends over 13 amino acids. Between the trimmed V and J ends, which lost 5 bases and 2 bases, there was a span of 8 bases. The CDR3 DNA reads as TGTGCCAGCAGTTCAGGGGTCACAGATACGCAGTATTTT. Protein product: CASSSGVTDTQYF.

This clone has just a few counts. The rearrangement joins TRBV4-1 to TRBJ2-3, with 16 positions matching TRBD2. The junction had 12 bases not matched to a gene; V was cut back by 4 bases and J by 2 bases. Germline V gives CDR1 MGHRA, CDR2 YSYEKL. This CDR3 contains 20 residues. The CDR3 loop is CASSLIPGTSGGAYTDTQYF. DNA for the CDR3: TGCGCCAGCAGCCTGATCCCCGGGACTAGCGGGGGGGCCTACACAGATACGCAGTATTTT.

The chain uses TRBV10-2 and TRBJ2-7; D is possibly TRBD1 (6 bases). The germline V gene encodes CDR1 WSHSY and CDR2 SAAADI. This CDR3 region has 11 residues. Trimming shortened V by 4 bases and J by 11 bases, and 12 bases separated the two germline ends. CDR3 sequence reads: CASSGDTVEYF. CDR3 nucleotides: TGCGCCAGCAGTGGGGACACGGTAGAGTACTTC.

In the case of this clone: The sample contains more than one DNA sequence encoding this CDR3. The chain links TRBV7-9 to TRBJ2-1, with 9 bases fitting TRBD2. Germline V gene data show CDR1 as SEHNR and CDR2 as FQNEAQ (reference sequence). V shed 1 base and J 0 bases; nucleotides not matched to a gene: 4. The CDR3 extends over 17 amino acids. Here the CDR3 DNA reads TGTGCCAGCAGCTTAGAGTCGCGGGGGGGCTCCTACAATGAGCAGTTCTTC. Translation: CASSLESRGGSYNEQFF. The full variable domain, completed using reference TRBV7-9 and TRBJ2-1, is DTGVSQNPRHKITKRGQNVTFRCDPISEHNRLYWYRQTLGQGPEFLTYFQNEAQLEKSRLLSDRFSAERPKGSFSTLEIQRTEQGDSAMYLCASSLESRGGSYNEQFFGPGTRLTVL.